This T cell receptor beta chain was profiled in a study of early T cells in non-severe SARS-CoV-2 infection. Whole-study context: Chains were unpaired, as sequencing was done on bulk RNA from unsorted whole blood.

This CDR3 is built from 15 residues. Trimming left V 4 bases short and J 5 bases short, with 15 bases between. CDR1 and CDR2 from the germline V gene are MNHNY and SVGAGI (reference sequence). General observations from the study: Reliance on VDJdb matching favored anti-spike CD8 responses; private and CD4 specificities were missed.

Points on this clonotype: The antigen is unknown.

The protocol attached unique molecular identifiers to individual cDNA molecules. From the 5' RACE reads, TCRdb called clonotypes with MiXCR, one entry per CDR3 protein. The sample has tens of thousands of distinct CDR3 sequences, about an eighth seen once. V usage is TRBV6-6 and J usage is TRBJ1-5, with D unclear. This clonotype was obtained from an adult who was a healthcare worker with PCR-confirmed SARS-CoV-2 infection or an uninfected control (not recorded which). Sequenced: whole blood. In DNA, the CDR3 is TGTGCCAGCAGTTTCACTGCACTGGGCGATCAGCCCCAGCATTTT. This codes for CASSFTALGDQPQHF.